Listed below are T cell receptor beta chains from one sample, sequenced in a study of T-cell memory formation after mild COVID-19. TCRdb re-called the 5' RACE reads through MiXCR, storing one row per CDR3 protein. This repertoire shows about 170,000 distinct CDR3 sequences, approximately 12% found once; its top ten account for approximately 3.5%. The specimen was PBMCs or a T cell subset sorted from them (not recorded which). These receptors were collected from a man between 18 and 29 years old who had mild COVID-19 (a few samples of this study predate the infection). Cell type and time point are not known. Each CDR3 is given with its conserved first and last residue.

>TRBV15
CATSRDLGWDEKLFF
>TRBV20-1
CSARGTGTDTQYF
>TRBV6-6
CASSSRGRSAYNYGYTF
>TRBV18
CASSSTRYNEQFF
>TRBV6-2/TRBV6-3
CASSRDAWEGNTIYF
>TRBV20-1
CSGGGLAGINEQFF
>TRBV7-9
CASSLGRAGDLYQETQYF
>TRBV14
CASSHLIRDEFTEAFF
>TRBV7-9
CASSLEGTGGADYGYTF
>TRBV5-1
CARTFYEQYF
>TRBV10-2
CASSISGEQFF
>TRBV6-1
CASREIRNTEAFF
>TRBV6-6
CASSSGQTYEQYF
>TRBV4-3
CASSQSWAGSTGELFF
>TRBV29-1
CSVRGTNNEQFF
>TRBV28
CASGYGSRGNQPQHF
>TRBV14
CASSQGTGRLSNQPQHF
>TRBV18
CASSPPTGRQGDTEAFF
>TRBV4-3
CASSQERADLQGEQYF
>TRBV12-3/TRBV12-4
CASSLNGVQETQYF
>TRBV27
CASRAYLAGGYNEQFF
>TRBV9
CASSAQTGKGDTQYF
>TRBV27
CASSFPGLETEAFF
>TRBV6-2/TRBV6-3
CASSYPRQFGETQYF
>TRBV7-2
CASSLAGREQFF
>TRBV5-8
CASSYGLAGGYEQYF
>TRBV20-1
CSANRGPNEKLFF
>TRBV5-1
CASSLVAPHNEQFF
>TRBV7-2
CASSLDYQNTEAFF
>TRBV5-1
CASRDSPYSNQPQHF
>TRBV27
CASSTGGHEQYF
>TRBV9
CASSATLPAPDGLAGALAKNIQYF
>TRBV20-1
CSARRGHRETQYF
>TRBV5-1
CASSLSTGMQETQYF
>TRBV28
CASSSEDTQYF
>TRBV12-3/TRBV12-4
CASSRDRRSEKLFF
>TRBV5-1
CASSLMAPELETQYF
>TRBV6-2/TRBV6-3
CASIGLADQETQYF
>TRBV28
CASRPSSGYTF
>TRBV7-9
CASSSGQDLNEKLFF
>TRBV12-3/TRBV12-4
CATKVAGALGKLFF
>TRBV5-1
CASSLGQMGEQYF
>TRBV5-1
CASSTGQGGSPLHF
>TRBV5-6
CASSRKPSTEAFF
>TRBV6-1
CASSGGQNYGYTF
>TRBV5-1
CASSFLEGWPIF
>TRBV15
CATSRDGVKLFF
>TRBV12-3/TRBV12-4
CASRPHLGAGRGDETQYF
>TRBV12-3/TRBV12-4
CASSALTSGGFEQYF
>TRBV15
CATSRDRILQETQYF
>TRBV9
CASSQGGSPLHF
>TRBV28
CASSSPGGAIRYEQYF
>TRBV20-1
CSARRTGGPDTQYF
>TRBV7-2
CASTLGPREETQYF
>TRBV15
CATSRDQGNTGELFF